Below are 16 T cell receptor beta chains sequenced from a single sample in a study of response to subunit inactivated influenza vaccine. TCRdb used MiXCR to reprocess the RT-PCR reads, holding one entry per CDR3 protein. The data contain about 800,000 distinct CDR3 sequences, around 20% of them singletons. The sample here was PBMCs from blood, taken 5 days after vaccination. These receptors all stem from a man in his fifties who received an inactivated influenza vaccine.

This sequence joins TRBV29-1 and TRBJ2-5; 9 positions agree with TRBD2. This CDR3 comprises 17 residues. The J segment lost 2 bases and the V segment lost 2 bases, leaving 12 bases of the junction unmatched. The germline gives CDR1 SQVTM, CDR2 ANQGSEA. The CDR3 reads CSVESVPQREVQETQYF. DNA for the CDR3: TGCAGCGTTGAAAGTGTTCCCCAGCGGGAGGTTCAAGAGACCCAGTACTTC.

This clonotype was counted between two and nine times. The rearrangement joins TRBV12-3 or TRBV12-4 to TRBJ1-6, with D perhaps TRBD1 (6 bases). CDR3 length: 16 amino acids. V was shortened by 1 base and J by 6 bases, with 13 bases between the two germline ends. The CDR3 bases are TGTGCCAGCAGTTTAGTCGGGGGCATGAGTAATTCACCCCTCCACTTT. As protein: CASSLVGGMSNSPLHF.

This clonotype has a handful of counts. The chain carries TRBV12-3 or TRBV12-4 and TRBJ2-7, with 9 nucleotides matching TRBD1. J gave up 1 base and V 6 bases, and 4 bases lay outside the gene matches. The CDR3 has 14 residues. The CDR3 here is CASRGQGISYEQYF. The CDR3, as DNA: TGTGCCAGCAGGGGACAGGGTATTTCCTACGAGCAGTACTTC.

This clonotype occurred a few times. The gene calls are TRBV27 and TRBJ2-3; 10 nucleotides align to TRBD2. In germline, CDR1 is MNHEY, CDR2 SMNVEV (reference sequence). V was clipped by 6 bases and J by 2 bases; unmatched bases: 5. This CDR3 region has 15 residues. The CDR3 DNA sequence: TGTGCCAGCAGACCAAGCGGGAGGGTCACAGATACGCAGTATTTT. Translated, it gives CASRPSGRVTDTQYF.

This clonotype was observed a few times. The gene calls are TRBV20-1 and TRBJ2-7; D is uncertain. Trimming stripped 6 bases from V and 4 bases from J, with 19 bases between. CDR1 DFQATT and CDR2 SNEGSKA come from the germline V gene (reference sequence). This CDR3 is 14 amino acids long. The CDR3 sequence is CSANTQGATYEQYF. DNA of the CDR3: TGCAGTGCCAATACCCAAGGCGCAACGTACGAGCAGTACTTC.

This clonotype was seen just once. V and J are TRBV20-1 and TRBJ1-6, with D perhaps TRBD1 (6 bases). The V end lost 5 bases, the J end lost 9 bases, and 14 bases lay between the germline ends. The CDR3 covers 13 residues. Germline assignment: CDR1 DFQATT and CDR2 SNEGSKA (reference sequence). CDR3 sequence reads: CSAFAGVGSPLHF. CDR3 DNA: TGCAGTGCTTTTGCAGGGGTAGGTTCACCCCTCCACTTT.

V gene TRBV5-1 combines with J gene TRBJ2-2; D gene ambiguous. Trimming took 4 bases from V and 6 from J, leaving 13 bases between them. Looked up from germline, CDR1 is SGHRS and CDR2 is YFSETQ. CDR3 length: 14 residues. Here the CDR3 DNA reads TGCGCCAGCAGCGCGTCCCTCTTGGCCGGGGAGCTGTTTTTT. Translating it yields CASSASLLAGELFF.

This chain joins TRBV11-2 and TRBJ1-1, with D unclear. CDR3 length: 12 amino acids. Trimming cost V 2 bases and J 4 bases, with 5 bases left between them. Germline CDR1 reads SGHAT; CDR2 reads FQNNGV. The CDR3 loop reads CASSLTITEAFF. CDR3 coding DNA: TGTGCCAGCAGCTTAACCATCACTGAAGCTTTCTTT.

The sample holds a few counts of this clonotype. The J gene is TRBJ1-1, the V gene TRBV12-3 or TRBV12-4, with no clear D. Trimming took off 1 base at V and 0 bases at J, with 9 bases between the two ends. This CDR3 comprises 15 residues. CDR3 bases: TGTGCCAGCAGTTTAGTAGGCAGTATGAACACTGAAGCTTTCTTT. This codes for CASSLVGSMNTEAFF.

A few counts support this clonotype. The V call is TRBV7-9, the J call TRBJ2-6; D unclear. V was clipped by 7 bases and J by 4 bases, with 8 bases between them. The CDR3 totals 13 residues. In germline, CDR1 is SEHNR, CDR2 FQNEAQ (reference sequence). Here the CDR3 DNA reads TGTGCCAGCATACCAGCAGGGGCCAACGTCCTGACTTTC. Protein product: CASIPAGANVLTF. Supplemented by reference TRBV7-9 and TRBJ2-6, the full variable domain reads DTGVSQNPRHKITKRGQNVTFRCDPISEHNRLYWYRQTLGQGPEFLTYFQNEAQLEKSRLLSDRFSAERPKGSFSTLEIQRTEQGDSAMYLCASIPAGANVLTFGAGSRLTVL.

Many counts were recorded for this clonotype. The J gene is TRBJ2-5, the V gene TRBV10-3; 8 bases align to TRBD1. CDR1 and CDR2 (germline): ENHRY, SYGVKD. The CDR3 contains 13 residues. With 6 bases clipped from V and 4 bases from J, the junction kept 4 bases outside the gene matches. In DNA, the CDR3 is TGTGCCATCAGATCGGACAGGGTAGAGACCCAGTACTTC. This sequence encodes CAIRSDRVETQYF.

This sequence joins TRBV27 and TRBJ2-5; no clear D gene. The CDR3 runs 14 residues. Germline assignment: CDR1 MNHEY and CDR2 SMNVEV (reference sequence). The CDR3 reads CASQFIYGQETQYF. DNA for the CDR3: TGTGCATCACAGTTTATATATGGGCAAGAGACCCAGTACTTC.

This clonotype is a singleton in its sample. V usage is TRBV6-1 and J usage is TRBJ2-5; 7 nucleotides align to TRBD1. Trimming took 6 bases from V and 3 from J; bases not matched to a gene: 16. Germline V CDR1 and CDR2: MNHNS, SASEGT. This CDR3 is 17 amino acids long. The CDR3 loop is CASSKLEIGTAEETQYF. As DNA, the CDR3 is TGTGCCAGCAGCAAACTTGAAATAGGGACAGCAGAAGAGACCCAGTACTTC.

This clonotype was seen once. No conserved phenylalanine or tryptophan is present at the end of the CDR3, so a read error is the likely explanation. The chain employs TRBV5-1 and TRBJ1-1; tentative D call: TRBD1 (6 bases). Trimming took 1 base from V and 5 from J, leaving 15 bases between them. This CDR3 is 15 amino acids long. Per germline, CDR1 SGHRS and CDR2 YFSETQ. The CDR3 DNA reads as TGCGCCAGCAGCTTGTTGGGGGCGGGTGAGACTGAAGCTTTCTCT. It codes for CASSLLGAGETEAFS.

V usage is TRBV29-1 and J usage is TRBJ2-7; the match to TRBD1 covers 7 bases. V lost 4 bases, J lost 1 base, and 7 bases stayed unmatched. From germline, CDR1 is SQVTM and CDR2 ANQGSEA. The CDR3 is made up of 14 amino acids. This CDR3 is CSVGPRTGSYEQYF. CDR3 DNA: TGCAGCGTTGGACCCCGGACAGGATCCTACGAGCAGTACTTC.

V gene TRBV7-2 combines with J gene TRBJ2-7; no clear D. Deletions cut 2 bases from V and 6 bases from J, with 11 bases between. Germline V lookup: CDR1 SGHTA, CDR2 FQGNSA. The CDR3 has 13 residues. This CDR3 reads CASSLSTGAEQYF. DNA for the CDR3: TGTGCCAGCAGCTTAAGTACTGGTGCCGAGCAGTACTTC.